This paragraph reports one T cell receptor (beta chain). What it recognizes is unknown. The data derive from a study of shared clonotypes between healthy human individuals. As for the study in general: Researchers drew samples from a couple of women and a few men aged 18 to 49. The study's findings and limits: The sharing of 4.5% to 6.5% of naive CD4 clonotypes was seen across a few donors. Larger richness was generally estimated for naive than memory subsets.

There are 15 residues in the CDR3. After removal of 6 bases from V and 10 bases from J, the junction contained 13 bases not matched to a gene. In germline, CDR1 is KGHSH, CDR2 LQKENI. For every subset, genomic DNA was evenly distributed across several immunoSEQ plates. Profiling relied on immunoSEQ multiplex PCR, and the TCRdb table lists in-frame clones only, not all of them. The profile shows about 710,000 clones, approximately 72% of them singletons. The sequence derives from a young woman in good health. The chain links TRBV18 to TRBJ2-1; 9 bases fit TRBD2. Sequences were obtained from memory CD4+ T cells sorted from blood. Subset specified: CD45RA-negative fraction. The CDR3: CASSSGSGGLREQFF. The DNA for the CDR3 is TGTGCCAGCTCGTCGGGTAGCGGGGGCCTTAGGGAGCAGTTCTTC.